Sequencing of this T cell receptor (beta chain) was carried out in a study of shared clonotypes between healthy human individuals. The overall study: Serving as donors were a couple of women and a few men, whose ages spanned 18 to 49. Per donor, three plates held CD4 naive cells, three held CD4 memory, two held CD8 naive and one held CD8 memory. General observations from the study: When naive CD4 clonotypes were compared across four donors, 4% to 5.5% were shared. Estimated richness values were generally larger in naive subsets than in memory subsets.

The CDR3 covers 15 residues. Germline values: CDR1 MNHEY, CDR2 SVGAGI. V was pared by 4 bases and J by 4 bases, with 7 bases of the junction left unmatched. Notes on this clone: Its antigen is not known.

Sequencing used immunoSEQ multiplex PCR; TCRdb keeps in-frame clones, though not all of them. The data show about 2.3 million clones, less than 95% seen once. The sequenced material came from naive CD4+ T cells from PBMCs. Subset specified: CD45RA+ positively selected. The rearrangement uses TRBV6-5 and TRBJ1-5; 7 bases match TRBD1. This TCR derives from a young man in good health. Some clones in this sample may be carry-over from other donors' samples. The CDR3 DNA reads as TGTGCCAGCAGTTTCAACAGGGGTGGAAATCAGCCCCAGCATTTT. This gives the protein CASSFNRGGNQPQHF.